What follows are 18 T cell receptor beta chains derived from one specimen sequenced in a study of T cells in Graves' hyperthyroidism and ophthalmopathy. RNA transcripts served as the template for amplifying TCR beta CDR3 regions. First-round RT-PCR with HTBI primers amplified the TCR CDR3 region. MiXCR was run by TCRdb on the multiplex PCR reads, yielding one entry per CDR3 protein. The sample consists of 250,000 or so distinct CDR3 sequences, roughly 15% of them appearing once. Sequencing was carried out using blood. Receptor source: a woman aged 50 to 65 with Graves' hyperthyroidism that later progressed to Graves' ophthalmopathy.

This clonotype was counted at least ten times. V gene TRBV18 combines with J gene TRBJ2-1, with no clear D. V was cut by 2 bases and J by 10 bases, with 15 bases left in between. Germline CDR1 reads KGHSH; CDR2 reads LQKENI. This CDR3 spans 14 amino acids. This CDR3 reads CASSPNWFNQEQFF. The CDR3 DNA follows: TGTGCCAGCTCACCAAACTGGTTTAATCAGGAGCAGTTCTTC. Full variable domain (rest looked up from reference TRBV18 and TRBJ2-1): NAGVMQNPRHLVRRRGQEARLRCSPMKGHSHVYWYRQLPEEGLKFMVYLQKENIIDESGMPKERFSAEFPKEGPSILRIQQVVRGDSAAYFCASSPNWFNQEQFFGPGTRLTVL.

The V call is TRBV5-5, the J call TRBJ2-2; D is unclear. Trimming took off 0 bases at V and 3 bases at J, with 9 bases between the two ends. The V gene's germline CDR1 is SGHKS and CDR2 YYEKEE (reference sequence). The CDR3 is made up of 15 amino acids. CDR3 sequence: CASSLGFDYTGELFF. The CDR3 region has the DNA TGTGCCAGCAGCTTGGGGTTCGATTACACCGGGGAGCTGTTTTTT.

The chain has TRBV27 and TRBJ1-5; D is possibly TRBD1 (6 bases). Trimming cost V 7 bases and J 3 bases, with 13 bases left between them. This CDR3 region has 14 residues. Germline V gene data show CDR1 as MNHEY and CDR2 as SMNVEV (reference sequence). CDR3 residues: CASTPTGPNQPQHF. The CDR3 DNA reads TGTGCCAGCACCCCGACAGGCCCCAATCAGCCCCAGCATTTT.

This clonotype occurred many times. The J gene is TRBJ1-3, the V gene TRBV28, with D unclear. The V gene's germline CDR1 is MDHEN and CDR2 SYDVKM. This CDR3 spans 16 amino acids. The ends were cut back, 4 bases at V and 1 base at J, with 14 bases in the middle. The CDR3 coding sequence is TGTGCCAGCAGTTCATATGCAGGAAGTTCTGGAAACACCATATATTTT. As protein: CASSSYAGSSGNTIYF.

In its sample, this clonotype was seen many times. The J gene is TRBJ2-2, the V gene TRBV18; unclear D gene. Trimming cost V 3 bases and J 0 bases, with 8 bases left between them. CDR1 is KGHSH, CDR2 LQKENI, per germline. The CDR3 length is 15 residues. CDR3 sequence: CASSPEQPNTGELFF. The DNA of the CDR3 is TGTGCCAGCTCACCGGAACAGCCGAACACCGGGGAGCTGTTTTTT.

This clonotype has at least ten counts. V and J are TRBV20-1 and TRBJ2-1; D perhaps matches TRBD2 (5 bases). This CDR3 comprises 13 residues. Germline V CDR1 and CDR2: DFQATT, SNEGSKA (reference sequence). Trimming took 2 bases from V and 4 from J, leaving 9 bases between them. The CDR3 nucleotides are TGCAGTGCTAGACGAGCGGCGTACAATGAGCAGTTCTTC. The encoded protein is CSARRAAYNEQFF.

The table lists this clonotype with many counts. This chain joins TRBV14 and TRBJ1-1; D remains unclear. The CDR3 covers 13 residues. V dropped 2 bases and J dropped 1 base, with 5 bases sitting between them. CDR1 is SGHDN, CDR2 FVKESK, per germline. The CDR3 loop is CASSQLGNTEAFF. The CDR3 DNA sequence: TGTGCCAGCAGCCAACTGGGGAACACTGAAGCTTTCTTT.

This clonotype appeared many times. J is TRBJ1-2 and V is TRBV28; D is uncertain. Per germline, CDR1 MDHEN and CDR2 SYDVKM. The CDR3 has 12 residues. Trimming removed 9 bases from V and 8 bases from J, with 16 bases in between. This CDR3 reads CASKDGRGGYTF. The CDR3 region has the DNA TGTGCCAGTAAGGACGGCCGAGGAGGCTACACCTTC.

The CDR3 reads CASSLTTFPNTGELFF. The DNA for the CDR3 is TGCGCCAGCAGCTTAACGACTTTCCCGAACACCGGGGAGCTGTTTTTT. The chain uses TRBV5-1 and TRBJ2-2; no clear D gene. The V gene's germline CDR1 is SGHRS and CDR2 YFSETQ. V dropped 2 bases and J dropped 0 bases, with 11 bases sitting between them. There are 16 residues in the CDR3. Variable domain in full (rest from reference TRBV5-1 and TRBJ2-2): KAGVTQTPRYLIKTRGQQVTLSCSPISGHRSVSWYQQTPGQGLQFLFEYFSETQRNKGNFPGRFSGRQFSNSRSEMNVSTLELGDSALYLCASSLTTFPNTGELFFGEGSRLTVL.

There are many counts of this clonotype. This chain uses TRBV30 with TRBJ2-3, with TRBD2 matching 8 bases. V trimming: 2 bases; J trimming: 6 bases; junction bases outside the gene matches: 4. This CDR3 region has 13 residues. Germline assignment: CDR1 GTSNPN and CDR2 SVGIG (reference sequence). CDR3 nucleotide sequence: TGTGCCTGGAGTATAAGCGGGAGTGATACGCAGTATTTT. It translates to CAWSISGSDTQYF.

CDR3 coding DNA: TGTGCCAGTAAGGGACTAGCGGGAAGTGGGAGGCGCAATGAGCAGTTCTTC. It encodes CASKGLAGSGRRNEQFF. The J gene is TRBJ2-1, the V gene TRBV2; 13 bases align to TRBD2. The CDR3 sequence is 17 residues long. The V segment lost 9 bases and the J segment 6 bases; nucleotides outside the gene matches: 14. Germline CDR1 reads SNHLY; CDR2 reads FYNNEI.

The table lists this clonotype with many counts. The rearrangement joins TRBV11-2 to TRBJ1-1; weak D call: TRBD1 (5 bases). Per the germline V gene, CDR1 is SGHAT and CDR2 is FQNNGV. V was trimmed by 6 bases and J by 5 bases, leaving 13 bases between them. The CDR3 length is 13 residues. For the CDR3, the DNA is TGTGCCAGCAGTGACCAGGGTGGGACTGAAGCTTTCTTT. Protein: CASSDQGGTEAFF.

There are a few counts of this clonotype. The chain links TRBV27 to TRBJ2-3; a possible D gene is TRBD2 (5 bases). This CDR3 comprises 14 residues. Germline CDR1 is MNHEY and CDR2 is SMNVEV (reference sequence). V was trimmed by 5 bases and J by 2 bases, leaving 11 bases between them. As DNA, the CDR3 is TGTGCCAGCAGTCCCGGGGTTGTCACAGATACGCAGTATTTT. Translated: CASSPGVVTDTQYF.

This clonotype was found many times. This sequence joins TRBV3-1 and TRBJ2-2; D call uncertain. Germline lookup yields CDR1 LGHDT and CDR2 YNNKEL (reference sequence). This CDR3 spans 12 amino acids. V lost 4 bases and J lost 5, with 5 bases in between. The CDR3, as DNA: TGTGCCAGCAGCCGACGTACCGGGGAGCTGTTTTTT. Its protein product is CASSRRTGELFF.

This clonotype was observed at least ten times. The rearrangement links TRBV10-3 to TRBJ1-4; D ambiguous. V was cut by 2 bases and J by 7 bases, with 11 bases left in between. The CDR3 is made up of 14 amino acids. Germline V gives CDR1 ENHRY, CDR2 SYGVKD. In nucleotides, the CDR3 is TGTGCCATCAGTGAGCGCTCGAGTGGTGAAAAACTGTTTTTT. It yields the protein CAISERSSGEKLFF.

This clonotype was counted at least ten times. The chain carries TRBV5-1 and TRBJ2-2; D ambiguous. V gave up 3 bases and J gave up 0 bases, with 6 bases separating them. Germline V gene lookup returns CDR1 SGHRS and CDR2 YFSETQ. The CDR3 loop spans 14 amino acids. CDR3 sequence (DNA): TGCGCCAGCAGCTATGATCCGAACACCGGGGAGCTGTTTTTT. Encoded protein: CASSYDPNTGELFF.

This clonotype came up many times. The chain links TRBV6-1 to TRBJ1-1; D is unresolved. The V end lost 3 bases, the J end lost 0 bases, and 5 bases lay between the germline ends. Germline assignment: CDR1 MNHNS and CDR2 SASEGT. The CDR3 covers 13 residues. CDR3 in amino acids: CASSEVMNTEAFF. The CDR3 nucleotides are TGTGCCAGCAGTGAGGTCATGAACACTGAAGCTTTCTTT.

This clonotype was observed at least ten times. This may be a read error, as it is one base from a much larger clone. The chain joins TRBV2 to TRBJ2-7, with D possibly being TRBD2 (6 bases). The V end was cut by 1 base, the J end by 4 bases, with 14 bases between. CDR3 length: 15 amino acids. Germline V lookup: CDR1 SNHLY, CDR2 FYNNEI. The CDR3 nucleotides read TGTGCCAGCAGTGAAGGGAGGGGAAATGGATACGAGCAGTACTTC. Protein sequence: CASSEGRGNGYEQYF.